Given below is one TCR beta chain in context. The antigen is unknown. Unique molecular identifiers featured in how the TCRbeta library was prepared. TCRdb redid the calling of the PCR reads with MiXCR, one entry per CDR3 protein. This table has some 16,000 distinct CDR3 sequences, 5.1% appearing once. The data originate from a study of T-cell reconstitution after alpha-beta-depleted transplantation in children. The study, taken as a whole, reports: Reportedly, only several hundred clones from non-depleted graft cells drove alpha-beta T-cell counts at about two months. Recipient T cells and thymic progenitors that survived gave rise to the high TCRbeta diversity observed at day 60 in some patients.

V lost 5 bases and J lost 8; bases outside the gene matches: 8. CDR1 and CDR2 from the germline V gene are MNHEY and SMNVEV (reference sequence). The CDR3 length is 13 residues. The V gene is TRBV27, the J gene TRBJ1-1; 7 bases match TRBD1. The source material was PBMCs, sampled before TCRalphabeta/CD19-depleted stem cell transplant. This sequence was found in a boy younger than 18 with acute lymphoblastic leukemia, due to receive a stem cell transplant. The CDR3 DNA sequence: TGTGCCAGCAGTCCTAGCTGGGACAGCGAAGCTTTCTTT. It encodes CASSPSWDSEAFF.